These 13 T cell receptor beta chains share one sample of origin, sequenced in a study of blood T cell repertoires in COVID-19. The repertoire was sequenced with immunoSEQ multiplex PCR; TCRdb's copy has only in-frame clones and lacks some. Seen here are a few hundred thousand clones, approximately 83% observed once, and the top ten hold over 2.5%. Source material: peripheral blood. The receptors shown here come from a woman in her twenties or thirties who had recovered from COVID-19.

The chain recombines TRBV5-5 with TRBJ2-7; 7 nucleotides line up with TRBD2. The CDR3 sequence is 13 residues long. Trimming removed 7 bases from V and 2 bases from J; junction bases left unmatched: 6. CDR1 and CDR2 from the germline V gene are SGHKS and YYEKEE (reference sequence). The CDR3 is CASLGGEAYEQYF. The CDR3 DNA reads TGTGCCAGCCTTGGGGGGGAGGCCTACGAGCAGTACTTC.

Ten or more counts support this clone. The rearrangement links TRBV18 to TRBJ1-2; D ambiguous. The germline gives CDR1 KGHSH, CDR2 LQKENI. The CDR3 has 17 residues. Trimming pared 5 bases from V and 0 bases from J, leaving 19 bases between. The CDR3 sequence is CASSLMASTEANYGYTF. For the CDR3, the DNA is TGTGCCAGCTCATTAATGGCATCGACGGAGGCTAACTATGGCTACACCTTC.

The table lists this clone with a few counts. The V and J genes are TRBV2 and TRBJ1-4; 8 positions match TRBD1. The CDR3 contains 15 residues. Trimming removed 4 bases from V and 8 bases from J; junction bases left unmatched: 9. Germline lookup yields CDR1 SNHLY and CDR2 FYNNEI. The chain's CDR3 is CASSVQGAGREKLFF. CDR3 nucleotide sequence: TGTGCCAGCAGTGTCCAGGGGGCTGGGCGCGAAAAACTGTTTTTT.

This clone was seen a single time. The chain employs TRBV5-1 and TRBJ2-1, with TRBD1 matching over 8 bases. Germline CDR1 is SGHRS and CDR2 is YFSETQ. This CDR3 is 15 amino acids long. Germline trimming cut 1 base from V and 7 bases from J; bases unmatched to any gene: 7. For the CDR3, the DNA is TGCGCCAGCAGCTTGCAGGGGGCCTTTCTGAATGAGCAGTTCTTC. Translation gives CASSLQGAFLNEQFF.

V usage is TRBV9 and J usage is TRBJ2-7; perhaps TRBD2 as D (6 bases). Trimming cost V 4 bases and J 3 bases, with 17 bases left between them. Germline CDR1 and CDR2: SGDLS and YYNGEE. The CDR3 has 15 amino acids. The CDR3 spells CASSLGGSSLYEQYF. Here the CDR3 DNA reads TGTGCCAGCAGCCTTGGGGGGAGCTCCCTCTACGAGCAGTACTTC.

The chain joins TRBV6-6 to TRBJ2-4, with D perhaps TRBD1 (5 bases). V shed 0 bases and J shed 6 bases, with 15 bases lying between them. The germline V gene encodes CDR1 MNHNY and CDR2 SVGAGI (reference sequence). The CDR3 spans 16 residues. This CDR3 is CASSYSRAGSTNIQYF. The CDR3 bases are TGTGCCAGCAGTTACTCGCGAGCAGGGTCCACAAACATTCAGTACTTC.

The chain carries TRBV6-1 and TRBJ1-1, with a possible D match to TRBD1 (6 bases). The V end was cut by 2 bases, the J end by 1 base, with 11 bases between. Germline V gene lookup returns CDR1 MNHNS and CDR2 SASEGT. The CDR3 contains 15 residues. CDR3 region: CASSEFGGQNTEAFF. As DNA, the CDR3 is TGTGCCAGCAGTGAATTCGGGGGGCAGAACACTGAAGCTTTCTTT.

CDR3 DNA: TGCGCCAGCAGCTCTGCAGGGTATAATGAAAAACTGTTTTTT. This sequence encodes CASSSAGYNEKLFF. This chain uses TRBV5-1 with TRBJ1-4, with a tentative D call TRBD1 (5 bases). With 3 bases removed from V and 4 bases from J, the gap between germline ends came to 10 bases. The CDR3 is 14 residues long. Germline CDR1 is SGHRS and CDR2 is YFSETQ.

This clone came up once. The J gene is TRBJ1-2, the V gene TRBV27; 7 nucleotides match TRBD1. Trimming removed 5 bases from V and 4 bases from J; junction bases left unmatched: 7. Germline V gene sequence: CDR1 MNHEY, CDR2 SMNVEV (reference sequence). The CDR3 has 14 amino acids. The CDR3 nucleotides are TGTGCCAGCAGTCTCGACAGGGTAGGCTATGGCTACACCTTC. This translates into CASSLDRVGYGYTF.

The table lists this clone with a few counts. J is TRBJ2-7 and V is TRBV30, with 10 positions matching TRBD2. Germline CDR1 reads GTSNPN; CDR2 reads SVGIG (reference sequence). This CDR3 region has 18 residues. V shed 0 bases and J 5 bases; nucleotides not matched to a gene: 16. CDR3 sequence (DNA): TGTGCCTGGAGTGTACAGGGGGGTCTAGCGGGAGTAGTCCACGAGCAGTACTTC. It encodes CAWSVQGGLAGVVHEQYF.

The chain employs TRBV29-1 and TRBJ1-1; possibly TRBD1 for D (5 bases). Trimming took 7 bases from V and 0 from J, leaving 12 bases between them. CDR1 and CDR2 (germline): SQVTM, ANQGSEA. CDR3 length: 13 residues. CDR3 protein: CSAAGNMNTEAFF. CDR3 coding DNA: TGCAGCGCAGCAGGGAACATGAACACTGAAGCTTTCTTT.

The CDR3 spells CASSQAGTGFRAFF. The CDR3 DNA reads TGTGCCAGCAGCCAAGCTGGGACAGGATTTCGAGCTTTCTTT. J is TRBJ1-1 and V is TRBV3-1 (or the pseudogene TRBV3-2); 8 positions agree with TRBD1. Germline V gene data show CDR1 as LGHDT and CDR2 as YNNKEL (reference sequence). V shed 1 base and J 10 bases; nucleotides not matched to a gene: 8. The length of the CDR3 is 14 residues.

The V call is TRBV28, the J call TRBJ1-5; 8 bases fit TRBD1. This CDR3 is built from 14 residues. Per the germline V gene, CDR1 is MDHEN and CDR2 is SYDVKM. After removal of 8 bases from V and 4 bases from J, the junction contained 7 bases not matched to a gene. As DNA, the CDR3 is TGTGCCAGCCACCGGGACAGGAGGAATCAGCCCCAGCATTTT. This encodes CASHRDRRNQPQHF.